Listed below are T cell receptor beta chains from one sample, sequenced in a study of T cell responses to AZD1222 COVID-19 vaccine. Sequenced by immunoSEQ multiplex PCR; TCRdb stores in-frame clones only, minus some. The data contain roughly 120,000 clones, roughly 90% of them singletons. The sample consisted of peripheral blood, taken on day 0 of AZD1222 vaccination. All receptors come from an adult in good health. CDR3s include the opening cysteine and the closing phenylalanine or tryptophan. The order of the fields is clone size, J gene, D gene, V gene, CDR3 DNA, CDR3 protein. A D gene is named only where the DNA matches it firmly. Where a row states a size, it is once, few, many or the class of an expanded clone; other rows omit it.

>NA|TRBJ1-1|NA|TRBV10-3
TGTGCCATCAAAAGTGACACGAACACTGAAGCTTTCTTT
CAIKSDTNTEAFF
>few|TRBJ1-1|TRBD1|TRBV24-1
TGTGCCACCTCACCGGGGACAGGTAAGACTGAAGCTTTCTTT
CATSPGTGKTEAFF
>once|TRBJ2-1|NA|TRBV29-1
TGCAGCGGGGGATACGTCCAAGAGCAGTTCTTC
CSGGYVQEQFF
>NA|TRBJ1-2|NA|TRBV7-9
TGTGCCAGCAGCTTAACCTACAGGGCCTTCGGCGGCTACACCTTC
CASSLTYRAFGGYTF
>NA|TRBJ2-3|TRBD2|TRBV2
TGTGCCAGCAGTCCCACCCGTCTAGCGGGGTTTAGCACAGATACGCAGTATTTT
CASSPTRLAGFSTDTQYF
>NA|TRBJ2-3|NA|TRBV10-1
TGCGCCAGCAGTGCGACTGGTACGCAGTATTTT
CASSATGTQYF
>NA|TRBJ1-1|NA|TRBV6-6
TGTGCCAGCAGTTCCCCGGACATGGGGAACACTGAAGCTTTCTTT
CASSSPDMGNTEAFF
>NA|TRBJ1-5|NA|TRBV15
TGTGCCACCAGCAGAGATGGCACCTACTGGTTCAATCAGCCCCAGCATTTT
CATSRDGTYWFNQPQHF
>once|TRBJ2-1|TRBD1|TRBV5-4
TGTGCCAGCAGCTTGGCCGGGACAGGATACAATGAGCAGTTCTTC
CASSLAGTGYNEQFF
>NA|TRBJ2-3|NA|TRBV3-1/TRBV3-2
TGTGCCAGCAGCCAAGTCAGGCTATTCGAGGTCACAGATACGCAGTATTTT
CASSQVRLFEVTDTQYF
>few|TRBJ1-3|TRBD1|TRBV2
TGTGCCAGCAGCTCCCAGGGGGCGCCTGGAAACACCATATATTTT
CASSSQGAPGNTIYF
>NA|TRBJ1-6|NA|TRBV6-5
TGTGCCAGCAGTTACTCTGGAGCTCTTTATTCACCCCTCCACTTT
CASSYSGALYSPLHF
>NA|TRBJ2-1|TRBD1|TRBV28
TGTGCCAGCAGTCCCGGGACAGTGGATGAGCAGTTCTTC
CASSPGTVDEQFF
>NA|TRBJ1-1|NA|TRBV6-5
TGTGCCAGCAGTTACTCCGTGGGCACTGAAGCTTTCTTT
CASSYSVGTEAFF
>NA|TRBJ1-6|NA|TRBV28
TGTGCCAGCAGGGGAGGGGACGTCGCCAATTCACCCCTCCACTTT
CASRGGDVANSPLHF
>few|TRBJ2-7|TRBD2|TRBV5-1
TGCGCCAGCAGCAAGGGAGGGAGGTCCTACGAGCAGTACTTC
CASSKGGRSYEQYF
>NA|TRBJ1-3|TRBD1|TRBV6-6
TGTGCCAGCAGTCGGGACAGGGGGAAGAAGAGCTCTGGAAACACCATATATTTT
CASSRDRGKKSSGNTIYF
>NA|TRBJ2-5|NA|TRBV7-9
TGTGCCAGCAGCCCGGGAGATACCAGACAAGAGACCCAGTACTTC
CASSPGDTRQETQYF
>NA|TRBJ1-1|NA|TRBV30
TGTGCCTGGAGTGGGGGGATGAACACTGAAGCTTTCTTT
CAWSGGMNTEAFF
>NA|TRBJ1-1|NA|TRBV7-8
TGTGCCAGCAGCCGAGGGGACACTTTGGCTACTGAAGCTTTCTTT
CASSRGDTLATEAFF
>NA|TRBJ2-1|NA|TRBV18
TGTGCCAGCTCACCCGGAGACGGGGGGCTCTACAATGAGCAGTTCTTC
CASSPGDGGLYNEQFF
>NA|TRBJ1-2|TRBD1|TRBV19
TGTGCCAGTAGTAGACCGGGACAGGGGTTCTATGGCTACACCTTC
CASSRPGQGFYGYTF
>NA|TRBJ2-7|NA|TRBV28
TGTGCCAGCAGTCCCAGGCAGGTGTACGAGCAGTACTTC
CASSPRQVYEQYF
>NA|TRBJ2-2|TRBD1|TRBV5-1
TGCGCCAGCAGCTTGGGATACAGGGGTTATAGCGGGGAGCTGTTTTTT
CASSLGYRGYSGELFF